The 7 T cell receptor beta chains given below trace back to one sample, sequenced in a study of memory CD4+ T cells and cytomegalovirus serostatus. The sort gate was single viable CD3+CD4+CD8-CD45RO+ cells for memory CD4+ T cells. Sequencing was performed with immunoSEQ multiplex PCR; in TCRdb, only in-frame clones are kept and a portion is missing. The sample consists of tens of thousands of clones, approximately 86% of them appearing once. The source material was memory CD4+ T cells from blood. The receptors derive from an adult in good health and CMV-seronegative. Some clones in this sample may be carry-over from other donors' samples.

This sequence joins TRBV5-1 and TRBJ2-4; TRBD2 matches at 7 bases. This CDR3 is 15 amino acids long. The V gene's germline CDR1 is SGHRS and CDR2 YFSETQ. The J segment lost 7 bases and the V segment lost 0 bases, leaving 7 bases of the junction unmatched. CDR3 residues: CASSLGWGEGNIQYF. DNA of the CDR3: TGCGCCAGCAGCTTGGGATGGGGGGAGGGCAACATTCAGTACTTC. The entire variable domain, with the rest obtained from reference TRBV5-1 and TRBJ2-4, is as follows: KAGVTQTPRYLIKTRGQQVTLSCSPISGHRSVSWYQQTPGQGLQFLFEYFSETQRNKGNFPGRFSGRQFSNSRSEMNVSTLELGDSALYLCASSLGWGEGNIQYFGAGTRLSVL.

The chain couples TRBV2 to TRBJ1-1; D remains ambiguous. V was trimmed by 4 bases and J by 0 bases, leaving 15 bases between them. CDR3 size: 16 residues. Germline CDR1 is SNHLY and CDR2 is FYNNEI. DNA for the CDR3: TGTGCCAGCAGTGGCTACAGAAAAGGAGTGAACACTGAAGCTTTCTTT. Its protein product is CASSGYRKGVNTEAFF.

The chain recombines TRBV19 with TRBJ2-6; D may correspond to TRBD1 or TRBD2 (6 bases each). V gave up 7 bases and J gave up 4 bases, with 17 bases separating them. Per germline, CDR1 LNHDA and CDR2 SQIVND (reference sequence). The CDR3 has 16 residues. The CDR3 is CASNLGGQPGANVLTF. As DNA, the CDR3 is TGTGCCAGTAACCTAGGGGGGCAGCCGGGGGCCAACGTCCTGACTTTC.

The gene calls are TRBV6-5 and TRBJ1-2; no clear D gene. V dropped 4 bases and J dropped 1 base, with 13 bases sitting between them. The CDR3 is 15 amino acids. Germline V CDR1 and CDR2: MNHEY, SVGAGI. CDR3: CASSSIRVNNYGYTF. The CDR3 DNA follows: TGTGCCAGCAGTTCCATAAGGGTTAATAACTATGGCTACACCTTC.

This clone was seen only once. The CDR3 region is CASSKGLMGGYTF. CDR3 sequence (DNA): TGTGCCAGCAGTAAGGGACTTATGGGTGGCTACACCTTC. The chain uses TRBV6-5 and TRBJ1-2; the D gene is possibly TRBD1 (5 bases). The CDR3 consists of 13 residues. V lost 5 bases to trimming and J lost 7 bases, with 14 bases between them. Germline assignment: CDR1 MNHEY and CDR2 SVGAGI.

V is TRBV2 and J is TRBJ2-5; 10 bases fit TRBD2. The CDR3 has 18 residues. The germline gives CDR1 SNHLY, CDR2 FYNNEI. V trimming: 2 bases; J trimming: 7 bases; junction bases outside the gene matches: 16. This CDR3 reads CASSESKSWASGSRTQYF. CDR3 bases: TGTGCCAGCAGTGAATCGAAGTCTTGGGCTAGCGGGAGTAGGACCCAGTACTTC.

This clone came up once. V usage is TRBV27 and J usage is TRBJ1-1; 8 bases are a match to TRBD1. Germline V gives CDR1 MNHEY, CDR2 SMNVEV (reference sequence). CDR3 length equals 17 residues. The ends lost 3 bases at V and 0 bases at J; junction bases unmatched: 9. CDR3 nucleotide sequence: TGTGCCAGCAGTTTCAGGGGGCTGGGGGCCATGAACACTGAAGCTTTCTTT. Its translation is CASSFRGLGAMNTEAFF.